This paragraph covers one TCR beta chain sequence. What it binds is unknown. The data originate from a study of beta chain features in type 1 diabetes. Study-level points and caveats: Whether TCRB rearrangement is influenced by HLA type went unresolved here. When Type 1 diabetes patients were examined, their TCRB CDR3s proved moderately but significantly shorter in all four CD4+ subsets.

Expressed TCRB transcripts were sequenced, since all the RNA that had been isolated was reverse transcribed. TCRdb's table, derived via immunoSEQ multiplex PCR, lists solely in-frame clones and lacks some. The sample contains around 430,000 clones, 25% to 35% of which appear only once. The sequenced sample was naive CD4+ T cells from blood. The sequence came from a man in his late teens or twenties in good health.

In nucleotides, the CDR3 is TGTGCCAGCAGCTCCGGTCGCACCTTC. It translates to CASSSGRTF. V gene TRBV7-2 combines with J gene TRBJ1-2; D unclear. CDR1 is SGHTA, CDR2 FQGNSA, per germline. The CDR3 is 9 amino acids. V gave up 4 bases and J gave up 13 bases, with 7 bases separating them.